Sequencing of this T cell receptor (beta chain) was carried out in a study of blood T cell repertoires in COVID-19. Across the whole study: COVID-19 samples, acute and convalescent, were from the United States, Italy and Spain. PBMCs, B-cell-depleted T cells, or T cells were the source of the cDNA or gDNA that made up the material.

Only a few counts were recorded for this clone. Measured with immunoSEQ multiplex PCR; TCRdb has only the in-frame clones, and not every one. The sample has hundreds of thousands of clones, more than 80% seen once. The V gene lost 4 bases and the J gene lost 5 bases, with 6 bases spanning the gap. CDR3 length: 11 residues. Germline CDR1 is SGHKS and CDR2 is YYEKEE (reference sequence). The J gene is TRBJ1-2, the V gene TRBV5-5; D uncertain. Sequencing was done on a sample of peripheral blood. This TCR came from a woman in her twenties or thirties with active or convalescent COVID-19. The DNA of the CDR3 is TGTGCCAGCAGCCGAGGGTATGGCTACACCTTC. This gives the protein CASSRGYGYTF.